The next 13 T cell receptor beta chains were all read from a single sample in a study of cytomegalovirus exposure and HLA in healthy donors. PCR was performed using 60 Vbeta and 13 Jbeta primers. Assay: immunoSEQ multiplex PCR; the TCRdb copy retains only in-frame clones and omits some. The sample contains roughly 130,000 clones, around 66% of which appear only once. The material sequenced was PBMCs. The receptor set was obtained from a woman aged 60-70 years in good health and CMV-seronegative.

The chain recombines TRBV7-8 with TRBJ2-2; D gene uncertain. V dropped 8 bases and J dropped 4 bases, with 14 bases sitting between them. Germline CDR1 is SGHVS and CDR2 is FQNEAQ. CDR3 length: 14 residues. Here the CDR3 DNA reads TGTGCCAGCTTGGGTAGTCAGGTCACCGGGGAGCTGTTTTTT. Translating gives CASLGSQVTGELFF. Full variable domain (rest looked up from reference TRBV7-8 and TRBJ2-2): GAGVSQSPRYKVAKRGQDVALRCDPISGHVSLFWYQQALGQGPEFLTYFQNEAQLDKSGLPSDRFFAERPEGSVSTLKIQRTQQEDSAVYLCASLGSQVTGELFFGEGSRLTVL.

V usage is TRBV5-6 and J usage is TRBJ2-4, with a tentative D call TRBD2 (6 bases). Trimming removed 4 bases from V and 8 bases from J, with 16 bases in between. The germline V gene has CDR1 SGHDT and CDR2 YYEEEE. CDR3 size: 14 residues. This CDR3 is CASSEGAGRDIQYF. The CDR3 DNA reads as TGTGCCAGCAGCGAAGGGGCGGGACGAGACATTCAGTACTTC.

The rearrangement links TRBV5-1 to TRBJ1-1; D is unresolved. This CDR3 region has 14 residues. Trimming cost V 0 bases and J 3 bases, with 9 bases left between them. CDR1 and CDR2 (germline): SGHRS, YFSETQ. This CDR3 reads CASSLARSDTEAFF. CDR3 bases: TGCGCCAGCAGCTTGGCCAGGTCGGACACTGAAGCTTTCTTT.

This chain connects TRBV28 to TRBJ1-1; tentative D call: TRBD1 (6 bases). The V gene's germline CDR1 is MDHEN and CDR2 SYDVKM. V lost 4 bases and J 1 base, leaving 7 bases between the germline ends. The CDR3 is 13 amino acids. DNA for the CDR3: TGTGCCAGCAGTTCGACAGGGAACACTGAAGCTTTCTTT. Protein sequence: CASSSTGNTEAFF.

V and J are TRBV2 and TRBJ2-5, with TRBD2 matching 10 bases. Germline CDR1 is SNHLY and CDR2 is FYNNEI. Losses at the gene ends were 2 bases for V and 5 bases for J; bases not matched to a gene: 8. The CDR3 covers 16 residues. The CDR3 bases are TGTGCCAGCAGTGAATATGTAGCGGGGGGCAGGGAGACCCAGTACTTC. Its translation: CASSEYVAGGRETQYF.

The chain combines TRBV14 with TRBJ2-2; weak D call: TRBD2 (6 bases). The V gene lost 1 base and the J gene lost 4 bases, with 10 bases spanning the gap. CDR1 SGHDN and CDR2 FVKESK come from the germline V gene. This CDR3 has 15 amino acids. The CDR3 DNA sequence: TGTGCCAGCAGCCAAGTGAAGGGAGGCACCGGGGAGCTGTTTTTT. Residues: CASSQVKGGTGELFF.

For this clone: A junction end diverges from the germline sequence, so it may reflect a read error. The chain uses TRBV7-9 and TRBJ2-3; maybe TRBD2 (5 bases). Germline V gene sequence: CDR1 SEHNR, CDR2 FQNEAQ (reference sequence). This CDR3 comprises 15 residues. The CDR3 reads CSSSLDGGPADTQYF. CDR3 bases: TGTTCCAGCAGCTTAGACGGCGGGCCCGCTGATACGCAGTATTTT.

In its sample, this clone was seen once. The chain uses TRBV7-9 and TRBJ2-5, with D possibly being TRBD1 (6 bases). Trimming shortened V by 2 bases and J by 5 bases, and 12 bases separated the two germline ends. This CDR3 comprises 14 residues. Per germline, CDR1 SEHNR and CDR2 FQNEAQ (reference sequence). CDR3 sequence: CASSLNREWETQYF. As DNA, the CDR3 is TGTGCCAGCAGCTTAAACAGGGAATGGGAGACCCAGTACTTC.

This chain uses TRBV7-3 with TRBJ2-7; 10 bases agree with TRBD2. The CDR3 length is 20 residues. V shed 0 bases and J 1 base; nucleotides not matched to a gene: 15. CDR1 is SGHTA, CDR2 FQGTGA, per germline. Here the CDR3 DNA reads TGTGCCAGCAGCTTAACGCGAGCGGGAGGGAATTATGGGAAGTCCTACGAGCAGTACTTC. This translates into CASSLTRAGGNYGKSYEQYF. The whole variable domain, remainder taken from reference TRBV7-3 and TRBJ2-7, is GAGVSQTPSNKVTEKGKYVELRCDPISGHTALYWYRQSLGQGPEFLIYFQGTGAADDSGLPNDRFFAVRPEGSVSTLKIQRTERGDSAVYLCASSLTRAGGNYGKSYEQYFGPGTRLTVT.

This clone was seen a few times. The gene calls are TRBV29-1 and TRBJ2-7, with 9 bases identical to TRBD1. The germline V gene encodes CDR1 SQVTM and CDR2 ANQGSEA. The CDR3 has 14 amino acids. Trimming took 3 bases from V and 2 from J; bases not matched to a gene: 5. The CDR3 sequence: CSVDWGQGTYEQYF. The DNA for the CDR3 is TGCAGCGTTGATTGGGGACAGGGTACCTACGAGCAGTACTTC.

CDR3: CASSARQGAYEQYF. The CDR3 nucleotides read TGTGCCAGCAGTGCACGACAGGGAGCCTACGAGCAGTACTTC. The chain employs TRBV2 and TRBJ2-7, with TRBD1 matching over 7 bases. The CDR3 spans 14 residues. CDR1 and CDR2 from the germline V gene are SNHLY and FYNNEI. J lost 2 bases, V lost 4 bases, and 5 bases had no gene match. The full variable domain, rest sourced from reference TRBV2 and TRBJ2-7, is EPEVTQTPSHQVTQMGQEVILRCVPISNHLYFYWYRQILGQKVEFLVSFYNNEISEKSEIFDDQFSVERPDGSNFTLKIRSTKLEDSAMYFCASSARQGAYEQYFGPGTRLTVT.

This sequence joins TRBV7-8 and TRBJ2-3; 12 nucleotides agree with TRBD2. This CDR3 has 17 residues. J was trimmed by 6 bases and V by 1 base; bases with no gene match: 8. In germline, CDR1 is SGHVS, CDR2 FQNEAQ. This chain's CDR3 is CASSLDSSGRAADTQYF. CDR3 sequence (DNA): TGTGCCAGCAGCTTAGACTCTAGCGGGAGGGCCGCGGATACGCAGTATTTT.

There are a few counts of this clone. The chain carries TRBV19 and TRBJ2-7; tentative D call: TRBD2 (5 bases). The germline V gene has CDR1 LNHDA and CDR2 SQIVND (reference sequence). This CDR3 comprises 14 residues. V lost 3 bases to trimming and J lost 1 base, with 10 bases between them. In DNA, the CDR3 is TGTGCCAGTAGTATTTACCGCGGGTCCTACGAGCAGTACTTC. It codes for CASSIYRGSYEQYF.